The present T cell receptor beta chain was sequenced within a study of T cells in Graves' hyperthyroidism and ophthalmopathy. Study-level background: Sampling of peripheral blood happened at initial diagnosis, prior to any treatment.

Germline values: CDR1 LNHDA, CDR2 SQIVND (reference sequence). Trimming took 3 bases from V and 3 from J, leaving 12 bases between them. There are 15 residues in the CDR3. Regions amplified from RNA transcripts were the TCR beta CDR3 regions. Researchers ran a first-round RT-PCR on the TCR CDR3 using the HTBI primer set. TCRdb re-analysed the multiplex PCR reads in MiXCR, keeping a single row per CDR3 protein. The repertoire has approximately 370,000 distinct CDR3 sequences, about a sixth of them found once; the top ten carry roughly 35%. Broader study findings: Patients with ophthalmopathy were separated from those with stable hyperthyroidism by a 13 V-J model.

Concerning this clonotype: The antigen is undetermined.

Lactation, pregnancy, other autoimmune disease or uncontrolled infection led to exclusion of patients. PBMCs were sourced from over 8.5 ml fresh peripheral blood. The rearrangement joins TRBV19 to TRBJ2-1; D may be TRBD1 (6 bases). Sequenced: blood. The sequence was collected from a woman aged 25 to 39 with Graves' hyperthyroidism that later progressed to Graves' ophthalmopathy. The CDR3 is CASSIGTNNYNEQFF. CDR3 nucleotides: TGTGCCAGTAGTATCGGGACAAATAACTACAATGAGCAGTTCTTC.